The present entry profiles one T cell receptor (beta chain) with its context. Its antigen is still unknown. This entry is derived from a study of PD-1 blockade in mismatch repair-deficient tumors. Findings of the study overall: Rapid post-treatment expansion, then contraction, generally preceding radiologic response, marked tumor-resident clones.

CDR3 length equals 17 residues. V lost 0 bases to trimming and J lost 3 bases; unmatched junction nucleotides: 7. Germline CDR1 is LGHNA and CDR2 is YNFKEQ. TCRdb's copy holds only in-frame clones and misses some; the assay was immunoSEQ multiplex PCR. The data show some 120,000 clones, 60% to 85% seen once. The material was peripheral blood, obtained 60 weeks after starting pembrolizumab. The sequence derives from an adult with mismatch repair-deficient cancer. The chain is built from TRBV4-2 and TRBJ1-5; 8 bases fit TRBD1. The CDR3 nucleotides read TGTGCCAGCAGCCAAGATGTCCCAGGGGGCTACAATCAGCCCCAGCATTTT. Protein sequence: CASSQDVPGGYNQPQHF.